One and the same sample provided the 8 T cell receptor beta chains below, sequenced in a study of spatial heterogeneity in lung cancer. Study results and limitations: Within tumors, counts of expanded alpha and beta TCRs tracked tumor mutation counts.

TCRdb called the 5' RACE reads again in MiXCR, with one record for every CDR3 protein. The sample gives 20,000 to 25,000 distinct CDR3 sequences, about 2.7% of which show up once; 7% to 8% is in the top ten. No cognate antigen is known for these TCRs. The time point is: sample taken at primary tumor resection. The sample in question was lung tumor tissue, obtained at surgery. These receptors all stem from a male donor with early-stage non-small cell lung cancer.

This clonotype was seen at least ten times. V is TRBV24-1 and J is TRBJ2-6; no clear D gene. Looked up from germline, CDR1 is KGHDR and CDR2 is SFDVKD. The CDR3 loop spans 16 amino acids. V was cut by 4 bases and J by 1 base, with 10 bases left in between. The DNA of the CDR3 is TGTGCCACCAGTGACGCCCCAACTTCTGGGGCCAACGTCCTGACTTTC. Translated, it gives CATSDAPTSGANVLTF.

This clonotype showed up many times. This rearrangement joins TRBV7-9 to TRBJ1-5; D might be TRBD1 (6 bases). The germline V gene has CDR1 SEHNR and CDR2 FQNEAQ (reference sequence). The CDR3 loop spans 14 amino acids. V lost 5 bases, J lost 5 bases, and 13 bases lay in between. The CDR3 nucleotides read TGTGCCAGCAGCCTAGGGGGACGAGATCAGCCCCAGCATTTT. Its translation: CASSLGGRDQPQHF.

This clonotype has ten or more counts. V and J are TRBV5-1 and TRBJ2-7; D remains unclear. V lost 3 bases, J lost 4 bases, and 5 bases lay in between. Germline V gene lookup returns CDR1 SGHRS and CDR2 YFSETQ. The CDR3 extends over 11 amino acids. CDR3 amino acids: CASSSMYEQYF. CDR3 DNA: TGCGCCAGCAGCTCAATGTACGAGCAGTACTTC.

Many counts were recorded for this clonotype. V gene TRBV12-3 or TRBV12-4 combines with J gene TRBJ2-2; no firm D call. The V end was cut by 4 bases, the J end by 4 bases, with 10 bases between. The CDR3 contains 14 residues. CDR3 nucleotide sequence: TGTGCCAGCAGTTCCTCATCAGGCACCGGGGAGCTGTTTTTT. Translating gives CASSSSSGTGELFF.

This clonotype was counted ten times or more. The chain links TRBV5-6 to TRBJ1-2; TRBD1 agrees at 7 bases. Germline V lookup: CDR1 SGHDT, CDR2 YYEEEE. CDR3 length: 13 residues. The V and J ends lost 8 bases and 4 bases, in that order; junction bases with no gene match: 8. The CDR3 spells CASTGTEIYGYTF. The CDR3 DNA is TGTGCCAGTACCGGGACAGAAATCTATGGCTACACCTTC.

This clonotype appeared many times. The genes are TRBV11-2 and TRBJ1-1, with D possibly being TRBD1 (5 bases). Germline lookup yields CDR1 SGHAT and CDR2 FQNNGV. The V and J ends lost 2 bases and 11 bases respectively, with 9 bases between them. CDR3 size: 11 residues. The CDR3 sequence is CASSLMGEAFF. The CDR3 bases are TGTGCCAGCAGCTTAATGGGGGAGGCTTTCTTT. The variable domain in full, completed from reference TRBV11-2 and TRBJ1-1, reads EAGVAQSPRYKIIEKRQSVAFWCNPISGHATLYWYQQILGQGPKLLIQFQNNGVVDDSQLPKDRFSAERLKGVDSTLKIQPAKLEDSAVYLCASSLMGEAFFGQGTRLTVV.

This clonotype was seen repeatedly, ten times or more. The CDR3, as DNA: TGCGCCAGCAGCTTGGCCGTCCTAGCAGCCTACGAGCAGTACTTC. Protein product: CASSLAVLAAYEQYF. The chain carries TRBV5-1 and TRBJ2-7; D perhaps matches TRBD2 (5 bases). The germline V gene has CDR1 SGHRS and CDR2 YFSETQ. Trimming left V 0 bases short and J 2 bases short, with 12 bases between. There are 15 residues in the CDR3.

This clonotype came up many times. The chain is built from TRBV19 and TRBJ2-5, with 10 bases identical to TRBD1. CDR3 length: 14 amino acids. Germline CDR1 LNHDA, CDR2 SQIVND (reference sequence). Unmatched junction bases numbered 5, after V lost 5 bases and J lost 5 bases. In nucleotides, the CDR3 is TGTGCCAGTAGTGCGACAGGGGGCGCGGAGACCCAGTACTTC. This gives the protein CASSATGGAETQYF.